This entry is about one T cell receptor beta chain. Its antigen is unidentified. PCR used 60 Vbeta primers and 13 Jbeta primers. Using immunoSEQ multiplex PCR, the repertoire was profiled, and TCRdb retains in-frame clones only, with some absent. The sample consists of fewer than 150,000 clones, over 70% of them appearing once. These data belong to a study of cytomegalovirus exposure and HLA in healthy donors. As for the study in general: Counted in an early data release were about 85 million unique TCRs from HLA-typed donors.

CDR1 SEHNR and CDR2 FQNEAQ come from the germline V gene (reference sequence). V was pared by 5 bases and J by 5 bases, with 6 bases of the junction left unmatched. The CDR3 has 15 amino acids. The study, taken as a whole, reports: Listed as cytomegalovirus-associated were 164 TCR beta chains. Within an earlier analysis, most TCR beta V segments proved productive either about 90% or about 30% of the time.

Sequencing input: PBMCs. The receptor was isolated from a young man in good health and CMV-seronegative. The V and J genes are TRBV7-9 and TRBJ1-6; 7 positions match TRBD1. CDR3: CASSRLGTDNSPLHF. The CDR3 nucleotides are TGTGCCAGCAGCCGCTTAGGGACAGATAATTCACCCCTCCACTTT.